The rows below give T cell receptor beta chains drawn from one sample of a study of blood T cell dynamics during melanoma immunotherapy. The method was immunoSEQ multiplex PCR; TCRdb's version includes in-frame clones alone and lacks a portion of them. Of 8,500 to 14,000 clones in the sample, roughly 80% are singletons; the top ten hold 19%. The sample was blood, taken from a patient treated with checkpoint blockade. Every receptor here comes from a human donor with melanoma. CDR3s include the opening cysteine and the closing phenylalanine or tryptophan. A D gene is named only where the DNA matches it firmly. Clone size is shown for a subset of rows, as once, few, many or a class of expanded clone.

CDR3 protein	CDR3 DNA	J gene	V gene	clone size	D gene
CATSRVRGSYEQYF	TGTGCCACCAGCAGAGTAAGGGGTTCCTACGAGCAGTACTTC	TRBJ2-7	TRBV15	-	-
CASSYSGRQDGYTF	TGTGCCAGCAGTTACTCGGGCAGGCAGGATGGCTACACCTTC	TRBJ1-2	TRBV6-5	-	-
CASSLTGGEQFF	TGTGCCAGCAGCTTGACAGGGGGTGAGCAGTTCTTC	TRBJ2-1	TRBV7-8	-	TRBD1
CASSPGTYTEAFF	TGTGCCAGCTCACCCGGGACATACACTGAAGCTTTCTTT	TRBJ1-1	TRBV18	-	-
CACNGCLGQGNEKLFF	TGTGCCTGCAATGGGTGCTTGGGACAGGGTAATGAAAAACTGTTTTTT	TRBJ1-4	TRBV30	-	TRBD1
CASSQVPGSSLGYTF	TGTGCCAGCAGCCAAGTTCCAGGGTCGTCCTTAGGCTACACCTTC	TRBJ1-2	TRBV14	-	-
CATFSTGTAGRGEQFF	TGTGCCACCTTCTCGACCGGGACAGCGGGTCGCGGTGAGCAGTTCTTC	TRBJ2-1	TRBV28	-	-
CASRLDRGGNQPQHF	TGTGCCAGTAGGCTCGACAGGGGTGGCAATCAGCCCCAGCATTTT	TRBJ1-5	TRBV19	few	TRBD1
CAWSLKDGTGGLERNTIYF	TGTGCCTGGAGCCTTAAAGACGGGACAGGGGGCTTGGAAAGAAACACCATATATTTT	TRBJ1-3	TRBV30	-	TRBD1
CASSRDRGDEQYF	TGTGCCAGTAGCAGAGACAGGGGAGACGAGCAGTACTTC	TRBJ2-7	TRBV19	-	TRBD1
CASSLEGQGHQPQHF	TGTGCCAGCAGCTTAGAGGGACAGGGACATCAGCCCCAGCATTTT	TRBJ1-5	TRBV11-2	-	TRBD1
CASTRLAGGPYEQYF	TGTGCCAGCACCAGACTAGCGGGAGGGCCCTACGAGCAGTACTTC	TRBJ2-7	TRBV21-1	-	-
CAWSGFGSPYQETQYF	TGTGCCTGGAGTGGGTTCGGGAGCCCGTACCAAGAGACCCAGTACTTC	TRBJ2-5	TRBV30	-	-
CASSFRGTSGLSSYNEQFF	TGTGCCAGCAGCTTCAGAGGGACTAGCGGTTTGAGCTCCTACAATGAGCAGTTCTTC	TRBJ2-1	TRBV11-2	-	TRBD2
CASSLARGAPGELFF	TGTGCCAGCAGCTTAGCGAGAGGGGCCCCCGGGGAGCTGTTTTTT	TRBJ2-2	TRBV7-2	once	-
CASRANRGNQPQHF	TGTGCCAGCAGGGCTAACAGGGGTAATCAGCCCCAGCATTTT	TRBJ1-5	TRBV28	-	TRBD1
CASRGTTNEQFF	TGTGCCAGTAGAGGGACTACCAATGAGCAGTTCTTC	TRBJ2-1	TRBV19	-	TRBD2
CASSEFGLAGQETQYF	TGTGCCAGCAGTGAGTTTGGTCTAGCGGGGCAAGAGACCCAGTACTTC	TRBJ2-5	TRBV6-1	-	TRBD2
CASSPLRDRDTEAFF	TGTGCCAGCAGCCCCTTGAGGGACCGGGACACTGAAGCTTTCTTT	TRBJ1-1	TRBV7-9	-	-
CASSRDGSYEQYF	TGTGCCAGCAGCCGGGACGGAAGCTACGAGCAGTACTTC	TRBJ2-7	TRBV6-5	-	-
CASSGDRSQRTDTEAFF	TGTGCCAGCAGTGGGGACAGATCCCAAAGAACGGACACTGAAGCTTTCTTT	TRBJ1-1	TRBV25-1	few	TRBD1
CASSSSDRVMSQPQHF	-	TRBJ1-5	TRBV10-2	-	-
CASNLGGANEKLFF	TGTGCCAGCAACTTGGGGGGGGCTAATGAAAAACTGTTTTTT	TRBJ1-4	TRBV28	-	-
CASGLVDGAEAFF	TGTGCTAGTGGTTTGGTCGATGGGGCCGAAGCTTTCTTT	TRBJ1-1	TRBV12-5	-	-
CASSYAEQAFF	TGTGCCAGCAGTTACGCCGAACAAGCTTTCTTT	TRBJ1-1	TRBV6-8	once	-
CATRPEMDTEAFF	TGTGCCACGCGACCGGAGATGGACACTGAAGCTTTCTTT	TRBJ1-1	TRBV6-5	-	-
CASLLGGNYGYTF	TGTGCCAGCCTCCTCGGGGGGAACTATGGCTACACCTTC	TRBJ1-2	TRBV5-6	medium-sized	-
CAISESNRGDNEQFF	TGTGCCATCAGTGAGTCGAACAGGGGTGACAATGAGCAGTTCTTC	TRBJ2-1	TRBV10-3	few	TRBD1
CAISRTGGASNEQYF	TGTGCCATCAGCCGAACAGGGGGCGCGAGCAACGAGCAGTACTTC	TRBJ2-7	TRBV6-5	-	TRBD1
CSVPTGEKLFF	TGCAGCGTCCCGACAGGTGAAAAACTGTTTTTT	TRBJ1-4	TRBV29-1	-	-
CSVLWGTADIYEQYF	TGCAGCGTGTTATGGGGGACAGCGGATATCTACGAGCAGTACTTC	TRBJ2-7	TRBV29-1	-	TRBD1
CASSRGDRNTEAFF	TGTGCCAGCAGCCGAGGGGACCGGAACACTGAAGCTTTCTTT	TRBJ1-1	TRBV7-2	-	-
CAWTQGQNTGELFF	TGTGCCTGGACCCAGGGTCAAAACACCGGGGAGCTGTTTTTT	TRBJ2-2	TRBV30	-	-
CASSLGQGVVEQFF	TGCGCCAGCAGCTTGGGACAGGGTGTGGTTGAGCAGTTCTTC	TRBJ2-1	TRBV5-1	-	TRBD1
CSVSQGSPTDTQYF	TGCAGCGTGTCACAGGGTAGTCCAACAGATACGCAGTATTTT	TRBJ2-3	TRBV29-1	-	-
CASSERGQGISPLHF	TGTGCCAGCAGTGAAAGAGGACAGGGCATTTCACCCCTCCACTTT	TRBJ1-6	TRBV6-1	-	TRBD1
CASSLGGSGNQPQHF	TGCGCCAGCAGCTTGGGAGGGTCCGGCAATCAGCCCCAGCATTTT	TRBJ1-5	TRBV5-1	-	-
CASSVAGGSREQFF	TGTGCCAGCAGCGTAGCCGGTGGAAGCAGGGAGCAGTTCTTC	TRBJ2-1	TRBV9	-	-
CASSQSWGETQYF	TGTGCCAGCAGCCAATCATGGGGGGAGACCCAGTACTTC	TRBJ2-5	TRBV16	-	-
CASHGGQNIQYF	TGTGCCAGCCATGGGGGCCAAAACATTCAGTACTTC	TRBJ2-4	TRBV28	-	-
CASSTSLGGDGYTF	TGTGCCAGCAGCACTTCCCTAGGGGGCGATGGCTACACCTTC	TRBJ1-2	TRBV5-2	few	-
CASSSRGQSTEAFF	TGTGCCAGCAGCAGCAGGGGGCAGAGCACTGAAGCTTTCTTT	TRBJ1-1	TRBV5-5	-	TRBD1
CASNPRTGGDNYGYTF	TGTGCCAGTAACCCTCGGACAGGGGGCGATAACTATGGCTACACCTTC	TRBJ1-2	TRBV19	-	TRBD1
CATSRDKLAGGRGETQYF	TGTGCCACCAGCAGGGATAAACTAGCGGGGGGGCGCGGAGAGACCCAGTACTTC	TRBJ2-5	TRBV15	once	TRBD2
CASGLGQGARNEQFF	TGTGCTAGTGGTTTGGGACAGGGGGCGAGGAATGAGCAGTTCTTC	TRBJ2-1	TRBV12-5	-	TRBD1
CASSQIPGADGYTF	TGTGCCAGCTCCCAGATCCCGGGTGCTGATGGCTACACCTTC	TRBJ1-2	TRBV18	-	-
CASSLMGQNSPLHF	TGTGCCAGCAGTTTAATGGGGCAGAATTCACCCCTCCACTTT	TRBJ1-6	TRBV27	once	-
CASSPGQGGNSPLHF	TGTGCCAGCAGCCCCGGGCAGGGAGGGAATTCACCCCTCCACTTT	TRBJ1-6	TRBV28	few	-
CASSRTGTEETQYF	TGTGCCAGCAGCCGAACCGGGACAGAAGAGACCCAGTACTTC	TRBJ2-5	TRBV11-2	-	TRBD1
CASSAKGLGYTF	TGTGCCAGCAGCGCCAAAGGGTTGGGCTACACCTTC	TRBJ1-2	TRBV6-1	-	-
CASTLVDRPNTEAFF	TGCGCCAGCACCCTAGTTGACAGGCCCAACACTGAAGCTTTCTTT	TRBJ1-1	TRBV10-2	once	-
CASSASPGQETQYF	TGTGCCAGCAGTGCTTCGCCAGGCCAAGAGACCCAGTACTTC	TRBJ2-5	TRBV6-4	-	-
CATSRDQGVSYEQYF	TGTGCCACCAGCAGAGACCAGGGGGTAAGCTACGAGCAGTACTTC	TRBJ2-7	TRBV15	-	TRBD1
CASSRRTGGFDEQYF	TGTGCCAGCAGCCGAAGGACAGGTGGATTTGACGAGCAGTACTTC	TRBJ2-7	TRBV7-9	-	TRBD1
CASTSSRALQETQYF	TGCGCCAGCACTTCCTCGAGAGCCCTTCAAGAGACCCAGTACTTC	TRBJ2-5	TRBV5-1	-	-
CASSSSGNEQFF	TGTGCCAGTAGTTCCTCTGGCAATGAGCAGTTCTTC	TRBJ2-1	TRBV19	-	-
CASSVDPSGPYNEQFF	TGTGCCAGCAGCGTAGACCCTAGCGGGCCTTACAATGAGCAGTTCTTC	TRBJ2-1	TRBV9	-	TRBD2
CASSLGPSGSGGTDTQYF	TGTGCCAGCAGCTTAGGTCCTAGCGGGAGCGGAGGCACAGATACGCAGTATTTT	TRBJ2-3	TRBV7-2	-	TRBD2
CASSRGGRGDYGYTF	TGTGCCAGCAGCCGAGGGGGAAGAGGGGACTATGGCTACACCTTC	TRBJ1-2	TRBV13	-	-
CASSLNPQGGDEAFF	TGCGCCAGCAGCTTGAATCCACAGGGTGGTGATGAAGCTTTCTTT	TRBJ1-1	TRBV5-1	-	-